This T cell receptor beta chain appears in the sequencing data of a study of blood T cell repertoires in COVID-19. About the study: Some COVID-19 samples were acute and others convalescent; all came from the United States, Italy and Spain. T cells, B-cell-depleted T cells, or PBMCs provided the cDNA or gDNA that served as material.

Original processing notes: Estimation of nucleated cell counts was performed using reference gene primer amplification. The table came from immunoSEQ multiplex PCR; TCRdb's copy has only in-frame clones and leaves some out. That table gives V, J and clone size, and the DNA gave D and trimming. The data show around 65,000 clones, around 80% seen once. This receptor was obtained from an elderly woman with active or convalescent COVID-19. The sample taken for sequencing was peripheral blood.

The CDR3 coding sequence is TGTGCCTGGAGGCCGGGACAGGGAACTGAAGCTTTCTTT. Translating it yields CAWRPGQGTEAFF. The chain recombines TRBV30 with TRBJ1-1; 9 bases align to TRBD1. The CDR3 is made up of 13 amino acids. Germline V CDR1 and CDR2: GTSNPN, SVGIG (reference sequence). The ends lost 3 bases at V and 5 bases at J; junction bases unmatched: 4. Supplemented by reference TRBV30 and TRBJ1-1, the full variable domain reads SQTIHQWPATLVQPVGSPLSLECTVEGTSNPNLYWYRQAAGRGLQLLFYSVGIGQISSEVPQNLSASRPQDRQFILSSKKLLLSDSGFYLCAWRPGQGTEAFFGQGTRLTVV.